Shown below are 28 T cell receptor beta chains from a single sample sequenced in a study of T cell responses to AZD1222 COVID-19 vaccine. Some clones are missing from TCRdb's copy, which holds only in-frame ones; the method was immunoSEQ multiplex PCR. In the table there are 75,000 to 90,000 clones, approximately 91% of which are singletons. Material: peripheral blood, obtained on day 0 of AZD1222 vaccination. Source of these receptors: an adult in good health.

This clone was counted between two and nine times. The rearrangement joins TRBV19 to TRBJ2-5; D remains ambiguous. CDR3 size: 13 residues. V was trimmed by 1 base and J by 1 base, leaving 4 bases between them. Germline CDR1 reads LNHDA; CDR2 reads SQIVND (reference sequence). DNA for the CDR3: TGTGCCAGTAGTATAGGGCTCCAAGAGACCCAGTACTTC. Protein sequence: CASSIGLQETQYF.

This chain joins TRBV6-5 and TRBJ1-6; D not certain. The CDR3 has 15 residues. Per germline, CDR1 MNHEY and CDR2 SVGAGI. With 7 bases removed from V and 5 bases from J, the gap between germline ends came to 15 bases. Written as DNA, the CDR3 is TGTGCCAGCACCTATAGCGGAACTAATAATTCACCCCTCCACTTT. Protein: CASTYSGTNNSPLHF.

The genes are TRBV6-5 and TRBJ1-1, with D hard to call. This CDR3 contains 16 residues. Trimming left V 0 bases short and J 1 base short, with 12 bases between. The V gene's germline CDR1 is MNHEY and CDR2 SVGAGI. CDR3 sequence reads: CASSYSKRVGNTEAFF. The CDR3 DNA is TGTGCCAGCAGTTACTCGAAGAGGGTTGGGAACACTGAAGCTTTCTTT.

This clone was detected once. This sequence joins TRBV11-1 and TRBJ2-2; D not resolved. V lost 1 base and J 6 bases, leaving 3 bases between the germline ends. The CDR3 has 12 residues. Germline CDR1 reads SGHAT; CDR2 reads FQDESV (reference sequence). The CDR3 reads CASSLVAGELFF. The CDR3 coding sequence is TGTGCCAGCAGCTTAGTCGCCGGGGAGCTGTTTTTT.

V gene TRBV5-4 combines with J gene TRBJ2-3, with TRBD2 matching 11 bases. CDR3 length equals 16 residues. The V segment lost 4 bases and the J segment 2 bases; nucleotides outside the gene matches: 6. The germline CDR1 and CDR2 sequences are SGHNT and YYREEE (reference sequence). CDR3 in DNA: TGTGCCAGCAGCGGTGGACTAGCGGGCATCACAGATACGCAGTATTTT. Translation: CASSGGLAGITDTQYF.

CDR3 amino acids: CASSAPPAAGTSITDTQYF. DNA of the CDR3: TGTGCCAGCAGCGCCCCCCCCGCCGCCGGAACTAGCATCACAGATACGCAGTATTTT. The rearrangement joins TRBV9 to TRBJ2-3; D is perhaps TRBD2 (6 bases). Between the trimmed V and J ends, which lost 3 bases and 2 bases, there was a span of 25 bases. CDR1 is SGDLS and CDR2 is YYNGEE in the germline V gene. The CDR3 covers 19 residues.

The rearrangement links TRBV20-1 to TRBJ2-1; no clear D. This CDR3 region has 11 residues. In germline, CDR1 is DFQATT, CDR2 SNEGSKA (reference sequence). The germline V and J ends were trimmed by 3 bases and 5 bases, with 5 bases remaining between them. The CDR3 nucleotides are TGCAGTGCTAGTTACAACAATGAGCAGTTCTTC. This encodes CSASYNNEQFF.

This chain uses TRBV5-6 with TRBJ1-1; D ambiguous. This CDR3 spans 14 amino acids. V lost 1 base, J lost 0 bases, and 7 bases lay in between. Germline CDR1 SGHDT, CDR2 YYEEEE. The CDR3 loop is CASSLLNMNTEAFF. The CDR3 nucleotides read TGTGCCAGCAGCTTGCTCAACATGAACACTGAAGCTTTCTTT.

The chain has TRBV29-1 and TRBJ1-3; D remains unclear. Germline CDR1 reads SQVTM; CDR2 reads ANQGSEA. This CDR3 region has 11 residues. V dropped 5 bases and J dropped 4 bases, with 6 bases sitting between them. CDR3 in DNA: TGCAGCGTTAGTGAGGGAAACACCATATATTTT. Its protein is CSVSEGNTIYF. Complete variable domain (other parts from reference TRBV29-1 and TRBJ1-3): SAVISQKPSRDICQRGTSLTIQCQVDSQVTMMFWYRQQPGQSLTLIATANQGSEATYESGFVIDKFPISRPNLTFSTLTVSNMSPEDSSIYLCSVSEGNTIYFGEGSWLTVV.

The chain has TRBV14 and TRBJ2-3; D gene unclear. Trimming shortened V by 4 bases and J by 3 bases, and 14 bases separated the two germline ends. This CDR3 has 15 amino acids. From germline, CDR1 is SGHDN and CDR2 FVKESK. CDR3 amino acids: CASSLRPRETDTQYF. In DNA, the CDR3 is TGTGCCAGCAGCCTTAGGCCTAGAGAGACAGATACGCAGTATTTT.

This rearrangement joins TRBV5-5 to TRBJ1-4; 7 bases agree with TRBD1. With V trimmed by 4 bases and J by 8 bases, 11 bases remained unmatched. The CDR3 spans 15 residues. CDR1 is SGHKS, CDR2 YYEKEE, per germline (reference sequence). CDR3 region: CASSLGTVNDEKLFF. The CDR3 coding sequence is TGTGCCAGCAGCCTGGGGACAGTTAATGACGAAAAACTGTTTTTT.

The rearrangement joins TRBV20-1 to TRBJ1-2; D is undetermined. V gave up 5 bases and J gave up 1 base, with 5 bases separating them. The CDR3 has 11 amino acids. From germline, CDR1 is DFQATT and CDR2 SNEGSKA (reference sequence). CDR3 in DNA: TGCAGTGCTCACAGTAACTATGGCTACACCTTC. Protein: CSAHSNYGYTF.

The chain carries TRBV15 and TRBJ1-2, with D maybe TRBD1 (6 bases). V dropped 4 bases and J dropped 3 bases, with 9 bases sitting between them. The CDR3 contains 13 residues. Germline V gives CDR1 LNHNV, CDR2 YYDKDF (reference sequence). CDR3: CATSTRTDYGYTF. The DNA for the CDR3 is TGTGCCACCAGCACGCGGACAGACTATGGCTACACCTTC.

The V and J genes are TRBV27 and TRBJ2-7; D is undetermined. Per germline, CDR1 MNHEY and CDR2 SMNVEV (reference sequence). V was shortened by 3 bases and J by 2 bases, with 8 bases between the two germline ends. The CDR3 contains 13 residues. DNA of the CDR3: TGTGCCAGCAGTTTGAGGCAGGCCTACGAGCAGTACTTC. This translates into CASSLRQAYEQYF.

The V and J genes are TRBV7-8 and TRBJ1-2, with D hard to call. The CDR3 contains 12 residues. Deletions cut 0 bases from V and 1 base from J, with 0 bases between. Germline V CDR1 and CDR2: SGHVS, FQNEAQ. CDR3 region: CASSLANYGYTF. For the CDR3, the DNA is TGTGCCAGCAGCTTAGCTAACTATGGCTACACCTTC.

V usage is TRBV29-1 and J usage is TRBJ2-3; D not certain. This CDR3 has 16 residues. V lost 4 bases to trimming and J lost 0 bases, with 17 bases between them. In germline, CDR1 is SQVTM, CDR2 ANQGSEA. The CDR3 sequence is CSVGAAPPTSTDTQYF. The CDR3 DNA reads TGCAGCGTTGGGGCAGCACCCCCTACTAGCACAGATACGCAGTATTTT.

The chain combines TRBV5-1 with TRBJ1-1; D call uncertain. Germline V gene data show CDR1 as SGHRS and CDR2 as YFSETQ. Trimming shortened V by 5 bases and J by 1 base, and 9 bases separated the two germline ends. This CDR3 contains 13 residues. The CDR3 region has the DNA TGCGCCAGCAGGATCGGTCAGAACACTGAAGCTTTCTTT. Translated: CASRIGQNTEAFF.

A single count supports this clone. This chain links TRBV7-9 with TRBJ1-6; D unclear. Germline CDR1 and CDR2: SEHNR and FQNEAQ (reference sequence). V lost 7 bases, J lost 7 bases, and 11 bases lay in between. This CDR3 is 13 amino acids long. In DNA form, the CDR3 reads TGTGCCAGCACAGAACGAGTAAATTCACCCCTCCACTTT. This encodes CASTERVNSPLHF. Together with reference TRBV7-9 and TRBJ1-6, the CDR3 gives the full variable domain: DTGVSQNPRHKITKRGQNVTFRCDPISEHNRLYWYRQTLGQGPEFLTYFQNEAQLEKSRLLSDRFSAERPKGSFSTLEIQRTEQGDSAMYLCASTERVNSPLHFGNGTRLTVT.

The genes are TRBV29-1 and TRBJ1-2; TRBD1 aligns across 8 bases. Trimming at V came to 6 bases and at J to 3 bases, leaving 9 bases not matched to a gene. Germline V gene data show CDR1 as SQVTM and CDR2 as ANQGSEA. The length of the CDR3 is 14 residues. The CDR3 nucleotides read TGCAGCGTGACCAGGGGGCGGTCGGACTATGGCTACACCTTC. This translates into CSVTRGRSDYGYTF.

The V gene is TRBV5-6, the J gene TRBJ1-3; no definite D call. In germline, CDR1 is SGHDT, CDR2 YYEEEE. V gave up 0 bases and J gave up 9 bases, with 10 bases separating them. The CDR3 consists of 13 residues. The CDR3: CASSLAPWATIYF. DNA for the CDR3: TGTGCCAGCAGCTTGGCCCCCTGGGCCACCATATATTTT.

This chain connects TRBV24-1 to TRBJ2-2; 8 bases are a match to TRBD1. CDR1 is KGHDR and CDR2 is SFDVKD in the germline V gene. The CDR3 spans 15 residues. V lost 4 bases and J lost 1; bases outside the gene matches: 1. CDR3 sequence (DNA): TGTGCCACCAGTGAAGGACAGGGGAACACCGGGGAGCTGTTTTTT. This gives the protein CATSEGQGNTGELFF.

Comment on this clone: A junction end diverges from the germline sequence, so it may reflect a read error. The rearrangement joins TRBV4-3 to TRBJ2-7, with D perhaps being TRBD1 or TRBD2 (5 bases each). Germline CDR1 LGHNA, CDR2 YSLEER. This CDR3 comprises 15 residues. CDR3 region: CASSQFRGPSAPTSF. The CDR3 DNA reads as TGCGCCAGCAGCCAATTTCGGGGCCCAAGCGCCCCCACCTCCTTC.

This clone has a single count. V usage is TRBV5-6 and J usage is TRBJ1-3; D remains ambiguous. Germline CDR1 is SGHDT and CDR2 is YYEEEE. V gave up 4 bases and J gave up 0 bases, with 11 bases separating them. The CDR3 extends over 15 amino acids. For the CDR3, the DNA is TGTGCCAGCAGCGATAGTCGGGTCTCTGGAAACACCATATATTTT. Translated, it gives CASSDSRVSGNTIYF. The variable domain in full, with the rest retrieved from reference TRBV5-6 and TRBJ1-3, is DAGVTQSPTHLIKTRGQQVTLRCSPKSGHDTVSWYQQALGQGPQFIFQYYEEEERQRGNFPDRFSGHQFPNYSSELNVNALLLGDSALYLCASSDSRVSGNTIYFGEGSWLTVV.

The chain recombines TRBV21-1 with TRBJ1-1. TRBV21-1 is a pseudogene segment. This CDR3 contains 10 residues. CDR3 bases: TGTGCCAGAAGGAACCGGGGAGCTTTCTTT. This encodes CARRNRGAFF.

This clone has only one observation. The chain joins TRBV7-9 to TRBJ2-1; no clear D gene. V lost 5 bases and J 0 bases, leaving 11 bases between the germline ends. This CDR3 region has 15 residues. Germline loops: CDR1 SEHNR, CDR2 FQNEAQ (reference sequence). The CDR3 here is CASSHSDSSYNEQFF. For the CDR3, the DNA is TGTGCCAGCAGCCATTCAGATTCCTCCTACAATGAGCAGTTCTTC.

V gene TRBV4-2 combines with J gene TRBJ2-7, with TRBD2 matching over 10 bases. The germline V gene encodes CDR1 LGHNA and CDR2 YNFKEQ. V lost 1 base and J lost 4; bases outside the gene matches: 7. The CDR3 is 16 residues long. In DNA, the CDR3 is TGTGCCAGCAGCCAAGGCATCAGCGGGAGGGCTTACGAGCAGTACTTC. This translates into CASSQGISGRAYEQYF.

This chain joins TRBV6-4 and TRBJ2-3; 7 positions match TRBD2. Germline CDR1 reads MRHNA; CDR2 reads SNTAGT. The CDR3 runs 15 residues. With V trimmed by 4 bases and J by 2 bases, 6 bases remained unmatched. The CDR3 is CASSAQRGLTDTQYF. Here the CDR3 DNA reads TGTGCCAGCAGTGCGCAGCGGGGACTCACAGATACGCAGTATTTT.

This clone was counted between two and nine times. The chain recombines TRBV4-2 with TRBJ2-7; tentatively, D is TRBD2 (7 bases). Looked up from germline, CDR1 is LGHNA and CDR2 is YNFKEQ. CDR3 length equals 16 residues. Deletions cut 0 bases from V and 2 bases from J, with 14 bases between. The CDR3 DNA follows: TGTGCCAGCAGCCAAGACCCAGCGGGGACAACCTACGAGCAGTACTTC. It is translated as CASSQDPAGTTYEQYF.